The clone carrying this T cell receptor (beta chain) came up a few times. Its target is unknown. The data originate from a study of OX40 agonist ivuxolimab in advanced cancers. Background on the study: From roughly 23 to 85 years was the age range, with a mean of approximately 63 years, and around 80% were male. General observations from the study: The study found that CD8+ T cells averaged more expanded clones than CD4+.

The table came from immunoSEQ multiplex PCR; TCRdb's copy has only in-frame clones and leaves some out. The table shows more than 45,000 clones, with approximately 86% occurring only once. The CDR3 runs to 16 residues. The germline CDR1 and CDR2 sequences are ENHRY and SYGVKD. Deletions cut 6 bases from V and 8 bases from J, with 23 bases between. The rearrangement links TRBV10-3 to TRBJ2-1, with D possibly TRBD1 on 8 matching bases. The TCR sequence derives from an adult with an advanced solid tumor such as melanoma, head and neck, liver or kidney cancer. The material sequenced was CD4+ or CD8+ T cells sorted from blood, taken in a trial of the OX40 agonist ivuxolimab. CDR3 protein: CAIRPSSGGGSYEQFF. CDR3 nucleotides: TGTGCCATCAGGCCAAGTTCAGGGGGCGGGAGCTATGAGCAGTTCTTC.